This paragraph reports one TCR beta chain. What it binds is not known. The CDR3 runs 14 residues. This entry comes from a study of blood T cells in healthy people across ages. Study-level findings and limits: Estimates of total diversity, which came from one million sequenced T cells, were considered to be underestimates.

Isolation of PBMCs gave at least 7 million cells per sample. The second PCR ran about 6 to 11 cycles with a sample-barcoded 5' primer and J-beta primers. The template-switch adaptor, which had 12 random nucleotides, put a tag on each cDNA molecule. TCRdb reanalysed the 5' RACE reads using MiXCR and keeps one entry per CDR3 protein. The table lists 500,000 to 600,000 distinct CDR3 sequences, 27% of them singletons. What was sequenced was blood. The chain uses TRBV21-1 and TRBJ2-1; TRBD1, the table's D call, lacks a check against the DNA. TRBV21-1 is a documented pseudogene. This TCR was sampled from a woman in her 70s in good health. The CDR3 coding sequence is TGTGCCAGCAGCAAAGAACAGGGGGCGGATGAGCAGTTCTTC. Translating gives CASSKEQGADEQFF.